This is a list of T cell receptor beta chains from one sample in a study of cytomegalovirus exposure and HLA in healthy donors. The repertoire was sequenced with immunoSEQ multiplex PCR; TCRdb's copy has only in-frame clones and lacks some. Among 130,000 to 150,000 clones, just under 75% were seen once, and the ten largest hold roughly 1.7%. The sequenced material came from PBMCs. Source of these receptors: a woman aged 18 to 35 in good health and CMV-seronegative. Both conserved end residues are part of each CDR3. The order of the fields is CDR3 length, clone size, D gene, J gene, V gene, CDR3 protein, CDR3 DNA. The D gene is left open where the match is weak. Some rows mark clone size as missing; the rest say once, few, many or name a class of expanded clone.

>14|-|TRBD1|TRBJ2-3|TRBV4-1
CASSGQGTSDTQYF
TGCGCCAGCAGTGGACAGGGTACATCAGATACGCAGTATTTT
>16|once|TRBD1|TRBJ1-2|TRBV7-2
CASSLGRDRGSYGYTF
TGTGCCAGCAGCTTAGGGCGGGACAGGGGATCCTATGGCTACACCTTC
>16|-|-|TRBJ2-1|TRBV7-2
CASSLVGGAGFNEQFF
TGTGCCAGCAGCTTAGTTGGAGGGGCGGGATTTAATGAGCAGTTCTTC
>13|once|-|TRBJ1-2|TRBV30
CAWSVLTKHGYTF
TGTGCCTGGAGTGTCCTCACCAAGCACGGCTACACCTTC
>14|-|-|TRBJ1-5|TRBV11-2
CASSSAGTNQPQHF
TGTGCCAGCAGCTCCGCGGGTACTAATCAGCCCCAGCATTTT
>13|-|TRBD2|TRBJ2-7|TRBV11-3
CASSSGSSYEQYF
TGTGCCAGCAGCAGCGGGAGCTCCTACGAGCAGTACTTC
>14|-|TRBD1|TRBJ1-5|TRBV28
CASRMDRGPQPQHF
TGTGCCAGCAGAATGGACAGGGGGCCTCAGCCCCAGCATTTT
>13|-|-|TRBJ1-5|TRBV10-3
CAISDYSNQPQHF
TGTGCCATCAGTGATTATAGCAATCAGCCCCAGCATTTT
>14|-|-|TRBJ2-2|TRBV2
CASSVRESSGELFF
TGTGCCAGCAGTGTTCGGGAGAGCTCCGGGGAGCTGTTTTTT
>15|-|TRBD1|TRBJ2-1|TRBV7-9
CASSSGTGLYNEQFF
TGTGCCAGCAGCTCCGGGACAGGGTTGTACAATGAGCAGTTCTTC
>11|-|-|TRBJ2-1|TRBV4-3
CASSRGSEQFF
TGCGCCAGCTCCCGAGGGAGTGAGCAGTTCTTC
>15|-|TRBD1|TRBJ1-2|TRBV5-6
CASSLGGQGAYGYTF
TGTGCCAGCAGCTTGGGGGGACAGGGGGCCTATGGCTACACCTTC
>15|-|-|TRBJ1-1|TRBV29-1
CSVEDQIGRSSEAFF
TGCAGCGTTGAAGATCAAATAGGGAGGTCCAGTGAAGCTTTCTTT
>16|-|-|TRBJ1-3|TRBV7-9
CASSLDRAGAGNTIYF
TGTGCCAGCAGCTTAGATCGGGCAGGGGCTGGAAACACCATATATTTT
>14|-|-|TRBJ1-5|TRBV5-6
CASSSGEGNQPQHF
TGTGCCAGCAGCTCAGGGGAGGGAAATCAGCCCCAGCATTTT
>12|-|-|TRBJ2-1|TRBV4-3
CASSQRLGEQFF
TGCGCCAGCAGCCAAAGGCTAGGTGAGCAGTTCTTC
>14|-|TRBD1|TRBJ1-4|TRBV19
CASSAQGAGEKLFF
TGTGCCAGTAGTGCACAGGGGGCGGGTGAAAAACTGTTTTTT
>15|-|-|TRBJ2-7|TRBV10-2
CASKPYQGLSYEQYF
TGCGCCAGCAAACCTTACCAGGGCTTGAGCTACGAGCAGTACTTC
>16|-|-|TRBJ1-2|TRBV7-9
CSSSAASPRGYYGYTF
TGTTCCAGCAGCGCCGCTTCCCCCCGGGGATACTATGGCTACACCTTC
>13|-|-|TRBJ2-7|TRBV7-2
CASSLKGSHEQYF
TGTGCCAGCAGCTTGAAAGGGAGCCACGAGCAGTACTTC
>15|few|-|TRBJ1-2|TRBV27
CASSFQGLGGYGYTF
TGTGCCAGCAGTTTCCAGGGGCTCGGAGGCTATGGCTACACCTTC
>12|-|-|TRBJ2-7|TRBV28
CASSLPFYEQYF
TGTGCCAGCAGTTTACCTTTCTACGAGCAGTACTTC
>12|-|-|TRBJ2-7|TRBV5-4
CASSFNLVEQYF
TGTGCCAGCAGCTTTAACTTAGTCGAGCAGTACTTC
>16|few|-|TRBJ1-2|TRBV6-6
CASSYSKAKTGYGYTF
TGTGCCAGCAGTTACTCGAAAGCAAAAACGGGCTATGGCTACACCTTC
>14|-|-|TRBJ1-2|TRBV29-1
CSVAGQLINYGYTF
TGCAGCGTTGCCGGACAGCTTATAAACTATGGCTACACCTTC
>14|-|-|TRBJ1-3|TRBV28
CASSPDSTGNTIYF
TGTGCCAGCAGCCCGGACAGTACTGGAAACACCATATATTTT
>13|-|TRBD1|TRBJ2-7|TRBV25-1
CASRPGQRPEQYF
TGTGCCAGCAGGCCGGGACAGCGGCCCGAGCAGTACTTC
>15|-|-|TRBJ1-5|TRBV7-9
CASIGGGQGSQPQHF
TGTGCCAGCATCGGGGGTGGGCAGGGTTCTCAGCCCCAGCATTTT
>17|-|-|TRBJ2-1|TRBV5-6
CASSLAEFFSSYNEQFF
TGTGCCAGCAGCTTGGCCGAGTTTTTTAGCTCCTACAATGAGCAGTTCTTC
>14|once|TRBD1|TRBJ1-2|TRBV28
CASSLRPQGGGYTF
TGTGCCAGCAGTTTACGGCCACAGGGGGGTGGCTACACCTTC
>14|few|TRBD1|TRBJ1-1|TRBV7-3
CASSLQGANTEAFF
TGTGCCAGCAGCTTACAGGGGGCGAACACTGAAGCTTTCTTT